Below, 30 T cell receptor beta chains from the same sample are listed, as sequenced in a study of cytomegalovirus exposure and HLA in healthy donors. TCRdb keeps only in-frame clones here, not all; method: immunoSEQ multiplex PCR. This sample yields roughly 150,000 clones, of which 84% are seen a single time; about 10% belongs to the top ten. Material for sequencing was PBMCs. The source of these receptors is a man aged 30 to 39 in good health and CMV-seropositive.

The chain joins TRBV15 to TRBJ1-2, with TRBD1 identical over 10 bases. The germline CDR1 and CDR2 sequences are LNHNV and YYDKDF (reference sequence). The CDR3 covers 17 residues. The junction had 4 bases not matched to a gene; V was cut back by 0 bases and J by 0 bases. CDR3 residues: CATSRDPGQGSNYGYTF. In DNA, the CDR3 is TGTGCCACCAGCAGAGACCCGGGACAGGGGTCTAACTATGGCTACACCTTC.

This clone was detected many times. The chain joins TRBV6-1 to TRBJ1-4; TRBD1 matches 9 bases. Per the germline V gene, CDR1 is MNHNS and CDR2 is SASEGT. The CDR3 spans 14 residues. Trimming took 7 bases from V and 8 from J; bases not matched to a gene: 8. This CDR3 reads CASTPGQGPEKLFF. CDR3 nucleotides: TGTGCCAGCACCCCGGGACAGGGACCCGAAAAACTGTTTTTT.

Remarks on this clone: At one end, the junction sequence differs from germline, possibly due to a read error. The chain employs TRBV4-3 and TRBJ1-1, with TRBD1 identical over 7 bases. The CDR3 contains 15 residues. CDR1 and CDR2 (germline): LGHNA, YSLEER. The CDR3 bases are TGCGCCAACAGCCAAGATGCAGGGGGGAACACTGAAGCTTTCTTT. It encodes CANSQDAGGNTEAFF.

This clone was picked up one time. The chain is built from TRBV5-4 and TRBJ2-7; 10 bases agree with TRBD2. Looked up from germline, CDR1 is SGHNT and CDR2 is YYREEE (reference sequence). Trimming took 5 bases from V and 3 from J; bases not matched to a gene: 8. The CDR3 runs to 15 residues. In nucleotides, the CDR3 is TGTGCCAGCAGTCCTAGCGGGAGCAGGGGCTACGAGCAGTACTTC. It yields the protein CASSPSGSRGYEQYF. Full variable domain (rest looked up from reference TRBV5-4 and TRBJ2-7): ETGVTQSPTHLIKTRGQQVTLRCSSQSGHNTVSWYQQALGQGPQFIFQYYREEENGRGNFPPRFSGLQFPNYSSELNVNALELDDSALYLCASSPSGSRGYEQYFGPGTRLTVT.

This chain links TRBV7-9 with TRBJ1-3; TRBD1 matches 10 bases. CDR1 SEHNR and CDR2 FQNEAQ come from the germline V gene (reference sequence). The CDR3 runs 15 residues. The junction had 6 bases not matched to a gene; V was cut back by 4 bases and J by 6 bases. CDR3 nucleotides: TGTGCCAGCAGCTCTCCGGGACAGGGGATAAACACCATATATTTT. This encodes CASSSPGQGINTIYF. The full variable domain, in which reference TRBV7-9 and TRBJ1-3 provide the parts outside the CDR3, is DTGVSQNPRHKITKRGQNVTFRCDPISEHNRLYWYRQTLGQGPEFLTYFQNEAQLEKSRLLSDRFSAERPKGSFSTLEIQRTEQGDSAMYLCASSSPGQGINTIYFGEGSWLTVV.

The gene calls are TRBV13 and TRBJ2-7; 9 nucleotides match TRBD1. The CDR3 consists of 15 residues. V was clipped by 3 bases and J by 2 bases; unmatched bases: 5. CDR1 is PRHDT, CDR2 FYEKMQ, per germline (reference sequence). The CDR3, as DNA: TGTGCCAGCAGCTTCGTCCGACAGGGGGCCTACGAGCAGTACTTC. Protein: CASSFVRQGAYEQYF.

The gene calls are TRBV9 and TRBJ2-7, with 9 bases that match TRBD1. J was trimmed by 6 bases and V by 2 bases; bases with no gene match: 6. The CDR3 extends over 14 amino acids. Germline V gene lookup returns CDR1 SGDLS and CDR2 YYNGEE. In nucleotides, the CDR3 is TGTGCCAGCAGCGTGGGGACAGGGCGGGTCGAGCAGTACTTC. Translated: CASSVGTGRVEQYF.

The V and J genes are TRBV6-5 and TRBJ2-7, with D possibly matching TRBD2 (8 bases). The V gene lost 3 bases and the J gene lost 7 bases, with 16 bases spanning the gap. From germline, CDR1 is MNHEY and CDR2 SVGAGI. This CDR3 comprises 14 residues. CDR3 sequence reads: CASSYGQAGGEQYF. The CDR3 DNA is TGTGCCAGCAGTTATGGACAGGCGGGAGGAGAGCAGTACTTC.

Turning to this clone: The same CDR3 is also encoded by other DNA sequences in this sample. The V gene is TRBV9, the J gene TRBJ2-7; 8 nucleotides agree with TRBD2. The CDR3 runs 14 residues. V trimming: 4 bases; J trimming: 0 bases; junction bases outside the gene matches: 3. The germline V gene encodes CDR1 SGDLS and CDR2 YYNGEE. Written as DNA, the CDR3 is TGTGCCAGCAGCCGCACTAGCGGCTCCTACGAGCAGTACTTC. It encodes CASSRTSGSYEQYF.

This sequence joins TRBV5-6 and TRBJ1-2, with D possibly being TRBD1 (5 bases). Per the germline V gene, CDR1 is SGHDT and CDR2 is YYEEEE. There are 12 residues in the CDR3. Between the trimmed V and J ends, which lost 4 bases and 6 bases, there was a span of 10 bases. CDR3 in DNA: TGTGCCAGCAGCCAGGCAGGGAATGGCTACACCTTC. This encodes CASSQAGNGYTF.

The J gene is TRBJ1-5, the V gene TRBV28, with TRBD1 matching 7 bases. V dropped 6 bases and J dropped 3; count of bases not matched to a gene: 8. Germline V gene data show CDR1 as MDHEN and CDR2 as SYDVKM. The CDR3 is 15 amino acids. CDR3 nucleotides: TGTGCCAGCAGCCATAACAGGGGCCTCAATCAGCCCCAGCATTTT. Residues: CASSHNRGLNQPQHF.

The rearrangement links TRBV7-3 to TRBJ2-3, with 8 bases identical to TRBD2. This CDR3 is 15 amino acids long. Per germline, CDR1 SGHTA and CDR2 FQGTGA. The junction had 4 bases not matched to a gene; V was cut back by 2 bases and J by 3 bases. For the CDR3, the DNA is TGTGCCAGCAGCTTAGCCGCTAGCGGGACAGATACGCAGTATTTT. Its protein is CASSLAASGTDTQYF.

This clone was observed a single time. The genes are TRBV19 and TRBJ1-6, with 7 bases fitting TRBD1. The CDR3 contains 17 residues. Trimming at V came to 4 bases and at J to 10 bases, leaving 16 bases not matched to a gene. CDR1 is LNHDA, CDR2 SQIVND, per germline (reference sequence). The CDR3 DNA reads TGTGCCAGTAGTACTCGCCCCCGACAGGGCCCGGAGTCACCCCTCCACTTT. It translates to CASSTRPRQGPESPLHF.

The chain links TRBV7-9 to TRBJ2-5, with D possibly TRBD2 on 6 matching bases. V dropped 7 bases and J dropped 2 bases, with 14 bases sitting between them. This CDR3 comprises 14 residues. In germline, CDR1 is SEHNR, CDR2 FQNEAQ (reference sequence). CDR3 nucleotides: TGTGCCAGCATCATCACGGGAGTGCAAGAGACCCAGTACTTC. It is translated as CASIITGVQETQYF.

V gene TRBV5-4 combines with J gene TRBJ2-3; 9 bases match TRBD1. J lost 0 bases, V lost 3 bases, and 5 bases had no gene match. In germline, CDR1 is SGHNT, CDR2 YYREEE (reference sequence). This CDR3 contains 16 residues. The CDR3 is CASSSGQGRSTDTQYF. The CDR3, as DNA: TGTGCCAGCAGCTCCGGACAGGGGCGCAGCACAGATACGCAGTATTTT.

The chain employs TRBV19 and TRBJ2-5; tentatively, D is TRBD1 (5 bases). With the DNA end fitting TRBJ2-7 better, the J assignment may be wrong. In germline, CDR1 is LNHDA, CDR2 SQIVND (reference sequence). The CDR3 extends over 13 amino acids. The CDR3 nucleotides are TGTGCCAGTATGGCAACAGGCTCCTACGAGCAGTACTTC. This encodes CASMATGSYEQYF.

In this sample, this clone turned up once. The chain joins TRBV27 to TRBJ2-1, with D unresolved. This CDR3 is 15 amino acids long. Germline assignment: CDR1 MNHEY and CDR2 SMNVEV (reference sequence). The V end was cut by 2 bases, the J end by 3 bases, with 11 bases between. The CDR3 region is CASSLTLADYNEQFF. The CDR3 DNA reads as TGTGCCAGCAGTTTAACCCTTGCGGACTACAATGAGCAGTTCTTC.

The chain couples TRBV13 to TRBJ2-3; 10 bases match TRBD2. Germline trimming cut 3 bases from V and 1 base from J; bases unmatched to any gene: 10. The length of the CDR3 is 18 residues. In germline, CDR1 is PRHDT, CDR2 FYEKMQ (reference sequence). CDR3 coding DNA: TGTGCCAGCAGCTTCGGAGCGGGGGGGCAAGTTGGCACAGATACGCAGTATTTT. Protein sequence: CASSFGAGGQVGTDTQYF. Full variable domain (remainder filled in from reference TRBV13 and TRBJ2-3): AAGVIQSPRHLIKEKRETATLKCYPIPRHDTVYWYQQGPGQDPQFLISFYEKMQSDKGSIPDRFSAQQFSDYHSELNMSSLELGDSALYFCASSFGAGGQVGTDTQYFGPGTRLTVL.

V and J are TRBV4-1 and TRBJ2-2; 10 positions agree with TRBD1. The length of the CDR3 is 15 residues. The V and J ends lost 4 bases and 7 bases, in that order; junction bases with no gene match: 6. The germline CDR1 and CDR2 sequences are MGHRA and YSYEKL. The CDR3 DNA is TGCGCCAGCAGCCGAGGACAGGGGGGTAACGGGGAGCTGTTTTTT. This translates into CASSRGQGGNGELFF.

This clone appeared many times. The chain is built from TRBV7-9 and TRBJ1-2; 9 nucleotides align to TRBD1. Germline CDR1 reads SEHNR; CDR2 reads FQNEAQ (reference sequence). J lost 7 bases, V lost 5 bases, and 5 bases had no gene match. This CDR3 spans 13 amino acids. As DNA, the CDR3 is TGTGCCAGCAGCACCGGACAGGGGATTGGCTACACCTTC. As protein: CASSTGQGIGYTF.

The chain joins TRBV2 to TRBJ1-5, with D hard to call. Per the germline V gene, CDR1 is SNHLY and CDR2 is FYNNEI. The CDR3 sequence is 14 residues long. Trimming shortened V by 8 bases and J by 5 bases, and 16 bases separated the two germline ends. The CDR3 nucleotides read TGTGCCAGCGGCGGCGGGATCTTGGATCAGCCCCAGCATTTT. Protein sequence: CASGGGILDQPQHF.

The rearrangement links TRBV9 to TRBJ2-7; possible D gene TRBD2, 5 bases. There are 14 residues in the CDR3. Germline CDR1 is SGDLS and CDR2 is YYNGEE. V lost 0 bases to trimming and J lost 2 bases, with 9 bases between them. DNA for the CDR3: TGTGCCAGCAGCGTAGGCGGGTTACCCTACGAGCAGTACTTC. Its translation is CASSVGGLPYEQYF.

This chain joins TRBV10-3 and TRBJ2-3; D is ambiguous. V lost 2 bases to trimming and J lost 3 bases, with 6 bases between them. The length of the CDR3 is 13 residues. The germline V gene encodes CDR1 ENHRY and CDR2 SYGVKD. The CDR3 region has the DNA TGTGCCATCAGTGAGCCCCGGACAGATACGCAGTATTTT. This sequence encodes CAISEPRTDTQYF.

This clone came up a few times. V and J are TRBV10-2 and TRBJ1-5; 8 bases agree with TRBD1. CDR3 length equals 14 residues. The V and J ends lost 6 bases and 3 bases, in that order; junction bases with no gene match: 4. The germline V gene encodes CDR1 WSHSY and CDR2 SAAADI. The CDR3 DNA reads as TGCGCCAGCAGGAGGACAGGGTCCAATCAGCCCCAGCATTTT. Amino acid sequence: CASRRTGSNQPQHF.

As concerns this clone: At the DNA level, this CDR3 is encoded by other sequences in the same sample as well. The CDR3 DNA reads TGTGCCAGCTCACCGGACTATAGCAATCAGCCCCAGCATTTT. Protein: CASSPDYSNQPQHF. The V and J genes are TRBV18 and TRBJ1-5; D uncertain. V was clipped by 3 bases and J by 0 bases, with 6 bases between them. CDR3 length equals 14 residues. Germline-derived CDR1 and CDR2 are KGHSH and LQKENI.

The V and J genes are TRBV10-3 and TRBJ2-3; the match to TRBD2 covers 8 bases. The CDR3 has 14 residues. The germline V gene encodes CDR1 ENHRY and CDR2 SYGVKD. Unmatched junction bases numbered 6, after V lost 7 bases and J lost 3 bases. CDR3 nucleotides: TGTGCCATCACAAGTCGGGAGGGAACAGATACGCAGTATTTT. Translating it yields CAITSREGTDTQYF.

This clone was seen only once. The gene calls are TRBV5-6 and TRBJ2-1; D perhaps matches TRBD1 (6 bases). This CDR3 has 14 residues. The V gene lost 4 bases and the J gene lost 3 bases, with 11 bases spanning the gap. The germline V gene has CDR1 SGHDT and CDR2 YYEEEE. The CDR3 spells CASSRKDSYNEQFF. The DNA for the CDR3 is TGTGCCAGCAGCCGGAAGGACAGCTACAATGAGCAGTTCTTC.

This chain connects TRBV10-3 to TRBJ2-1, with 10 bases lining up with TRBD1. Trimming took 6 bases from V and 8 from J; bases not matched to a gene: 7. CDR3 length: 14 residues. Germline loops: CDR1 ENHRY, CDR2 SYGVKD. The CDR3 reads CAIRATGGKDEQFF. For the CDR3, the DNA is TGTGCCATCAGGGCGACAGGGGGCAAGGATGAGCAGTTCTTC.

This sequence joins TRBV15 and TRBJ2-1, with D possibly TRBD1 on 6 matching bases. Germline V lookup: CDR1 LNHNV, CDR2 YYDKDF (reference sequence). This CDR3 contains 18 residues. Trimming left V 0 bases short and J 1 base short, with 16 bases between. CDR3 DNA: TGTGCCACCAGCAGAGATCGTGTACAGGGTGGATCCTACAATGAGCAGTTCTTC. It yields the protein CATSRDRVQGGSYNEQFF.

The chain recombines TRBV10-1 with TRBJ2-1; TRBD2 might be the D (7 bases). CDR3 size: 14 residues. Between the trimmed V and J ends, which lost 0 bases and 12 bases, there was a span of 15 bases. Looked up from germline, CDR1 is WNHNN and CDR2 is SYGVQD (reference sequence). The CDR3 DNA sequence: TGCGCCAGCAGTGAGTCGGGGGGGCGTGTTGGGCAGTTCTTC. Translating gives CASSESGGRVGQFF.